This T cell receptor beta chain was captured in a study of shared clonotypes between healthy human individuals. Findings and caveats of the study: Non-shared clonotypes had lower generation probabilities than those shared by all four donors. What limited the represented genetic and exposure-history diversity was the small number of donors.

The CDR3 has 13 amino acids. Germline trimming cut 1 base from V and 8 bases from J; bases unmatched to any gene: 5. Germline V gene lookup returns CDR1 GTSNPN and CDR2 SVGIG (reference sequence). With respect to this clone: The antigen is unknown. Other DNA sequences in this specimen translate into the identical CDR3.

Splitting the CD4+ cells yielded a CD45RA+ naive subset and a CD45RA-negative memory subset. An assay was performed, and its level was deep. Produced via immunoSEQ multiplex PCR; TCRdb's table is partial and in-frame only. The repertoire holds 2 million to 2.5 million clones, with 90% to 95% as singletons. The receptor comes from a man between 18 and 35 years old in good health. Some clones in this sample may be carry-over from other donors' samples. V gene TRBV30 combines with J gene TRBJ1-2; 9 positions agree with TRBD1. Material for sequencing was naive CD4+ T cells from PBMCs. Subset meaning: CD45RA+ positively selected. Written as DNA, the CDR3 is TGTGCCTGGAGTGGGGGGACAGGGTTCGGCTACACCTTC. This sequence encodes CAWSGGTGFGYTF.